This T cell receptor beta chain came from a study of CD8+ T cells in alopecia areata. Specimens obtained from alopecia areata patients comprised lesional scalp punch biopsies and peripheral blood. RNA extraction was followed by reverse transcription into cDNA, which acted as the sequencing template. Sequencing used immunoSEQ multiplex PCR; TCRdb keeps in-frame clones, though not all of them. The sample records more than 12,000 clones, over 55% being singletons. Germline V lookup: CDR1 SGHAT, CDR2 FQNNGV. CDR3 length equals 19 residues. Unmatched junction bases numbered 19, after V lost 5 bases and J lost 3 bases.

The rearrangement links TRBV11-2 to TRBJ1-1; 9 bases fit TRBD1. The sequenced sample was skin, obtained at week 0. The receptor was derived from a human donor with alopecia areata. The CDR3 protein is CASSQTGQGMPSMDTEAFF. The CDR3 coding sequence is TGTGCCAGCAGCCAAACGGGACAGGGAATGCCTTCCATGGACACTGAAGCTTTCTTT.